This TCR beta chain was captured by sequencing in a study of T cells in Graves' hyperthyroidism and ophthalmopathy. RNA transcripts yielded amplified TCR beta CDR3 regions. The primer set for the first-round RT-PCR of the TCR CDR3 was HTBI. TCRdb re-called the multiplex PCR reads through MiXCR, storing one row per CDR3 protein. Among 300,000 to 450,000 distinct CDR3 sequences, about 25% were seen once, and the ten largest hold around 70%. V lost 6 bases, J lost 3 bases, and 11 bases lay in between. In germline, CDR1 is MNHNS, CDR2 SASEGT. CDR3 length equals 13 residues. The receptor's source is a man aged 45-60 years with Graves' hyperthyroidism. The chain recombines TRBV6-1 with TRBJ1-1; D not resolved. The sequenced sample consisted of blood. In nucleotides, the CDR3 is TGTGCCAGCAGACGTATGGAGCACACTGAAGCTTTCTTT. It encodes CASRRMEHTEAFF.